Sequencing of this T cell receptor (beta chain) was carried out in a study of cytomegalovirus exposure and HLA in healthy donors. Healthy bone marrow donors made up the donor group. Donors sampled were nominally healthy, though unrecorded immune exposures were likely. Details on this clone: Its antigen is currently unknown.

Primers for the PCR totalled 60 Vbeta and 13 Jbeta. Sequencing used immunoSEQ multiplex PCR; TCRdb keeps in-frame clones, though not all of them. The repertoire includes around 150,000 clones, about three quarters of them detected once, and roughly 14% sits in the top ten. The CDR3 runs to 15 residues. Germline V CDR1 and CDR2: SGHDN, FVKESK. The ends lost 4 bases at V and 10 bases at J; junction bases unmatched: 9. General study results and limits: When analyzed later, a missense DCLRE1C variant was found to be linked to TCR beta V- and J-gene trimming.

Material: PBMCs. This sequence was found in a human donor in good health. The rearrangement joins TRBV14 to TRBJ2-1; TRBD1 agrees at 11 bases. CDR3 bases: TGTGCCAGCAGCCGAACGGGACAGGGGGGTAGGGAGCAGTTCTTC. This sequence encodes CASSRTGQGGREQFF. The full variable domain, its missing parts supplied by reference TRBV14 and TRBJ2-1, is EAGVTQFPSHSVIEKGQTVTLRCDPISGHDNLYWYRRVMGKEIKFLLHFVKESKQDESGMPNNRFLAERTGGTYSTLKVQPAELEDSGVYFCASSRTGQGGREQFFGPGTRLTVL.